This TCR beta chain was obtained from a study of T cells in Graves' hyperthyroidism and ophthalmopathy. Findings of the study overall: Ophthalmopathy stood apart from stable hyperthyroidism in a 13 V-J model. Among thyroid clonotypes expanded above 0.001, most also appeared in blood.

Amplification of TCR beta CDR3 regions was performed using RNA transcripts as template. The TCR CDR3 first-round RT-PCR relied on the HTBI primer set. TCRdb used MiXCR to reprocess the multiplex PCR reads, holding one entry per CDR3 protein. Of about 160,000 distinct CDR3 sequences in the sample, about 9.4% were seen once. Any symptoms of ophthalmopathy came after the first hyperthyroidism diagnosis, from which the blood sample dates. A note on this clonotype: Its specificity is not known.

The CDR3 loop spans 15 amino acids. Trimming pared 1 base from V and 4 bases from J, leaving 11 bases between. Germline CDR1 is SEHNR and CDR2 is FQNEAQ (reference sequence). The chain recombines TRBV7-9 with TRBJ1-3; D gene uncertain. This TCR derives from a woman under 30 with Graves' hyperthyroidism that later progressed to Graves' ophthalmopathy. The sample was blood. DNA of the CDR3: TGTGCCAGCAGCTTAGGGTCCCTAAAAGGAAACACCATATATTTT. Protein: CASSLGSLKGNTIYF.